These 24 T cell receptor beta chains share one sample of origin, sequenced in a study of T cells in Graves' hyperthyroidism and ophthalmopathy. Authors of the study amplified TCR beta CDR3 regions from RNA transcripts. When the TCR CDR3 underwent first-round RT-PCR, the HTBI primer set was used. TCRdb fed the multiplex PCR reads into MiXCR, producing one record per CDR3 protein. The profile shows a few hundred thousand distinct CDR3 sequences, more than 45% of them singletons. Sequencing input: peripheral blood or thyroid tissue (not recorded which). These receptors all stem from a woman aged 18 to 35 with Graves' hyperthyroidism.

This clonotype was seen more than once but under ten times. This chain connects TRBV15 to TRBJ2-1, with D tentatively TRBD1 (6 bases). Deletions cut 2 bases from V and 4 bases from J, with 18 bases between. This CDR3 comprises 17 residues. CDR1 LNHNV and CDR2 YYDKDF come from the germline V gene (reference sequence). The CDR3 protein is CATSRLGRGPKYNEQFF. The CDR3 region has the DNA TGTGCCACCAGCAGACTGGGCAGGGGACCCAAGTACAATGAGCAGTTCTTC.

The chain has TRBV7-2 and TRBJ1-4; 10 bases map to TRBD1. CDR1 and CDR2 from the germline V gene are SGHTA and FQGNSA. V lost 5 bases, J lost 16 bases, and 7 bases stayed unmatched. The CDR3 covers 12 residues. DNA for the CDR3: TGTGCCAGCAGCGCGACAGGGGGCACTCGGTTTTTT. As protein: CASSATGGTRFF.

This clonotype was detected ten times or more. J is TRBJ1-2 and V is TRBV28; D uncertain. Trimming removed 6 bases from V and 7 bases from J, with 15 bases in between. This CDR3 region has 13 residues. The germline gives CDR1 MDHEN, CDR2 SYDVKM. The CDR3 reads CASREIESTGYTF. The CDR3 DNA reads TGTGCCAGCAGAGAGATTGAGTCTACTGGCTACACCTTC.

This clonotype was detected a few times. V usage is TRBV2 and J usage is TRBJ2-5; 11 bases are shared with TRBD2. Germline V lookup: CDR1 SNHLY, CDR2 FYNNEI. The trim removed 1 base at V and 5 bases at J, leaving 3 bases unmatched. The CDR3 is 15 amino acids. The CDR3 nucleotides are TGTGCCAGCAGTGAAGGGGCTAGCGGGAGGGAGACCCAGTACTTC. Translation: CASSEGASGRETQYF.

Many counts were recorded for this clonotype. The V and J genes are TRBV6-5 and TRBJ2-5; D is possibly TRBD1 (5 bases). Trimming cost V 0 bases and J 2 bases, with 13 bases left between them. Germline assignment: CDR1 MNHEY and CDR2 SVGAGI. This CDR3 has 16 residues. The CDR3 nucleotides are TGTGCCAGCAGTTACTCAGGCAGGGCCTTACAAGAGACCCAGTACTTC. It encodes CASSYSGRALQETQYF.

This clonotype was recorded at least ten times. The chain joins TRBV19 to TRBJ1-2, with D hard to call. V dropped 1 base and J dropped 7 bases, with 10 bases sitting between them. CDR1 and CDR2 (germline): LNHDA, SQIVND (reference sequence). CDR3 length: 13 residues. The CDR3 bases are TGTGCCAGTAGTATAGCGGCGACCGGTGGCTACACCTTC. Amino acid sequence: CASSIAATGGYTF.

In its sample, this clonotype was seen once. J is TRBJ1-4 and V is TRBV10-3; 9 bases fit TRBD1. In germline, CDR1 is ENHRY, CDR2 SYGVKD. V lost 4 bases, J lost 6 bases, and 6 bases stayed unmatched. The CDR3 runs to 15 residues. The chain's CDR3 is CAISVGTGPDEKLFF. CDR3 nucleotide sequence: TGTGCCATCAGTGTCGGGACAGGGCCTGATGAAAAACTGTTTTTT.

This rearrangement joins TRBV24-1 to TRBJ2-6, with 9 bases identical to TRBD1. Looked up from germline, CDR1 is KGHDR and CDR2 is SFDVKD. The length of the CDR3 is 16 residues. The J segment lost 2 bases and the V segment lost 5 bases, leaving 3 bases of the junction unmatched. CDR3 bases: TGTGCCACCAGTGCTAGGGACAGGGCTGGGGCCAACGTCCTGACTTTC. Translated, it gives CATSARDRAGANVLTF.

This clonotype showed up many times. The rearrangement links TRBV27 to TRBJ2-7, with D possibly TRBD1 on 6 matching bases. The CDR3 contains 16 residues. V gave up 2 bases and J gave up 6 bases, with 20 bases separating them. Germline loops: CDR1 MNHEY, CDR2 SMNVEV (reference sequence). The CDR3 sequence: CASSLSRTAYGSEQYF. CDR3 nucleotide sequence: TGTGCCAGCAGTTTAAGTCGGACAGCGTACGGTAGCGAGCAGTACTTC.

This clonotype was recorded only once. Just one base apart from a much larger clone, this may be a read error. This sequence joins TRBV18 and TRBJ2-5; D is undetermined. Germline CDR1 reads KGHSH; CDR2 reads LQKENI. The CDR3 is 12 residues long. CDR3 nucleotide sequence: TGTGCCGGCTCACCATACCAAGAGACCCAGTACTTC. It yields the protein CAGSPYQETQYF.

The CDR3 DNA is TGTGCCAGCAGGGGGGACAGGGGGCAGACCCAGCATTTT. Translated: CASRGDRGQTQHF. V is TRBV2 and J is TRBJ1-5, with 12 bases lining up with TRBD1. The CDR3 has 13 amino acids. V dropped 6 bases and J dropped 11; count of bases not matched to a gene: 5. Germline lookup yields CDR1 SNHLY and CDR2 FYNNEI. Variable domain in full (rest from reference TRBV2 and TRBJ1-5): EPEVTQTPSHQVTQMGQEVILRCVPISNHLYFYWYRQILGQKVEFLVSFYNNEISEKSEIFDDQFSVERPDGSNFTLKIRSTKLEDSAMYFCASRGDRGQTQHFGDGTRLSIL.

This clonotype was recorded many times. The chain joins TRBV20-1 to TRBJ2-5; D possibly corresponds to TRBD2 (5 bases). CDR1 and CDR2 (germline): DFQATT, SNEGSKA (reference sequence). This CDR3 region has 15 residues. The V end lost 6 bases, the J end lost 1 base, and 18 bases lay between the germline ends. The CDR3: CSAYRLGELQETQYF. In DNA, the CDR3 is TGCAGTGCCTACCGTCTCGGGGAGCTCCAAGAGACCCAGTACTTC.

The V and J genes are TRBV7-3 and TRBJ2-5; 10 bases line up with TRBD1. The end of the DNA fits TRBJ2-1 better, so the J call may be wrong. This CDR3 is 15 amino acids long. CDR1 is SGHTA and CDR2 is FQGTGA in the germline V gene. The CDR3 loop reads CASSVDRGVRNEQFF. CDR3 bases: TGTGCCAGCAGCGTGGACAGGGGGGTACGGAATGAGCAGTTCTTC.

The V gene is TRBV5-5, the J gene TRBJ2-3; TRBD1 or TRBD2 may be the D gene (5 bases each). Trimming pared 4 bases from V and 4 bases from J, leaving 22 bases between. The CDR3 loop spans 17 amino acids. Looked up from germline, CDR1 is SGHKS and CDR2 is YYEKEE (reference sequence). CDR3 loop: CASSGAEGRELPDTQYF. The DNA of the CDR3 is TGTGCCAGCAGCGGGGCCGAGGGACGAGAGTTGCCAGATACGCAGTATTTT.

This clonotype has ten or more counts. The chain combines TRBV11-2 with TRBJ2-2; D ambiguous. The CDR3 has 13 amino acids. V lost 0 bases and J lost 6, with 5 bases in between. Germline V gene lookup returns CDR1 SGHAT and CDR2 FQNNGV. In DNA, the CDR3 is TGTGCCAGCAGCTTAGAGCGACCCGGGGAGCTGTTTTTT. This sequence encodes CASSLERPGELFF. Drawing the rest from reference TRBV11-2 and TRBJ2-2, the complete variable domain is EAGVAQSPRYKIIEKRQSVAFWCNPISGHATLYWYQQILGQGPKLLIQFQNNGVVDDSQLPKDRFSAERLKGVDSTLKIQPAKLEDSAVYLCASSLERPGELFFGEGSRLTVL.

This clonotype was detected many times. The V and J genes are TRBV20-1 and TRBJ2-2; D not resolved. V was shortened by 3 bases and J by 7 bases, with 12 bases between the two germline ends. Germline V gene sequence: CDR1 DFQATT, CDR2 SNEGSKA (reference sequence). The CDR3 is 13 amino acids. In DNA form, the CDR3 reads TGCAGTGCTAGTGACGAGTTCGGCGGGGAGCTGTTTTTT. Translating it yields CSASDEFGGELFF.

Concerning this clonotype: A much larger clonotype is one base distant, so this may be a read error. The V call is TRBV5-6, the J call TRBJ2-7; either TRBD1 or TRBD2 may supply D (6 bases each). Germline V lookup: CDR1 SGHDT, CDR2 YYEEEE. The ends were cut back, 9 bases at V and 2 bases at J, with 15 bases in the middle. This CDR3 spans 13 amino acids. As DNA, the CDR3 is TGTGCCAACAGGGCACGGGAGACCTACGAGCAGTACTTC. Translation: CANRARETYEQYF.

This sequence joins TRBV29-1 and TRBJ2-7, with D perhaps TRBD2 (6 bases). The V gene's germline CDR1 is SQVTM and CDR2 ANQGSEA. The germline V and J ends were trimmed by 1 base and 6 bases, with 13 bases remaining between them. The CDR3 loop spans 13 amino acids. Here the CDR3 reads CSVEGEWEVEQYF. CDR3 sequence (DNA): TGCAGCGTTGAAGGAGAGTGGGAGGTCGAGCAGTACTTC.

This clonotype was seen repeatedly, ten times or more. The chain combines TRBV6-1 with TRBJ2-2; the match to TRBD2 covers 8 bases. The J segment lost 7 bases and the V segment lost 5 bases, leaving 12 bases of the junction unmatched. Germline V gives CDR1 MNHNS, CDR2 SASEGT. The CDR3 runs 16 residues. The CDR3 reads CASSSPTGGLGGELFF. The CDR3 nucleotides are TGTGCCAGCAGTAGCCCTACGGGAGGGCTTGGCGGGGAGCTGTTTTTT.

The sample holds many counts of this clonotype. The V and J genes are TRBV12-3 or TRBV12-4 and TRBJ2-7; TRBD1 matches 7 bases. J lost 2 bases, V lost 3 bases, and 10 bases had no gene match. This CDR3 comprises 16 residues. This CDR3 is CASSLNRGPPPYEQYF. The CDR3 DNA sequence: TGTGCCAGCAGTTTGAACAGGGGACCCCCCCCCTACGAGCAGTACTTC.

The J gene is TRBJ2-7, the V gene TRBV7-2; 7 nucleotides agree with TRBD2. CDR1 is SGHTA, CDR2 FQGNSA, per germline. Unmatched junction bases numbered 12, after V lost 3 bases and J lost 7 bases. The CDR3 is 15 amino acids. The CDR3 sequence is CASSFSRDYYNEQYF. CDR3 sequence (DNA): TGTGCCAGCAGCTTTAGCCGGGACTACTACAATGAGCAGTACTTC.

This clonotype was counted only a few times. This chain joins TRBV7-3 and TRBJ2-1; 10 nucleotides align to TRBD2. V lost 7 bases to trimming and J lost 4 bases; unmatched junction nucleotides: 7. Looked up from germline, CDR1 is SGHTA and CDR2 is FQGTGA. This CDR3 region has 15 residues. The CDR3 here is CASKRGTSEYNEQFF. CDR3 in DNA: TGTGCCAGCAAGCGAGGGACTAGCGAGTACAATGAGCAGTTCTTC.

This clonotype has at least ten counts. The rearrangement links TRBV20-1 to TRBJ2-7, with D maybe TRBD2 (5 bases). Between the trimmed V and J ends, which lost 0 bases and 4 bases, there was a span of 19 bases. The CDR3 has 16 residues. Germline V gene data show CDR1 as DFQATT and CDR2 as SNEGSKA (reference sequence). The CDR3 DNA follows: TGCAGTGCTAGAGACCTCGACCGAGCGGCCCAATACGAGCAGTACTTC. This codes for CSARDLDRAAQYEQYF.

This clonotype was counted many times. The genes are TRBV12-5 and TRBJ2-7; D is perhaps TRBD1 or TRBD2 (5 bases each). This CDR3 has 17 residues. Trimming pared 0 bases from V and 3 bases from J, leaving 18 bases between. CDR1 and CDR2 from the germline V gene are LGHNT and FRNRAP. The CDR3 loop reads CASGLVPSPRDDYEQYF. The CDR3 DNA reads TGTGCTAGTGGTTTGGTACCCTCCCCCAGGGACGACTACGAGCAGTACTTC.